These 31 T cell receptor beta chains were all obtained from the same sample, sequenced in a study of PD-L1 blockade in urothelial cancer. Here immunoSEQ multiplex PCR was the method, and the copy in TCRdb shows in-frame clones only, minus some. Here the sample spans about 36,000 clones, about 80% being singletons. The time point was: peripheral blood 6 weeks after treatment start. Sequences were derived from PBMCs, sampled around atezolizumab (anti-PD-L1) treatment. Receptor source: a man aged 35 to 55 with urothelial cancer.

The gene calls are TRBV28 and TRBJ1-4; 8 bases are a match to TRBD1. This CDR3 contains 16 residues. Trimming at V came to 3 bases and at J to 3 bases, leaving 6 bases not matched to a gene. Germline-derived CDR1 and CDR2 are MDHEN and SYDVKM. CDR3 residues: CASSFTGGRANEKLFF. CDR3 in DNA: TGTGCCAGCAGTTTTACAGGGGGGAGAGCTAATGAAAAACTGTTTTTT.

The chain links TRBV30 to TRBJ2-3; 9 positions match TRBD2. Germline CDR1 and CDR2: GTSNPN and SVGIG (reference sequence). V was pared by 0 bases and J by 5 bases, with 0 bases of the junction left unmatched. The CDR3 loop spans 13 amino acids. For the CDR3, the DNA is TGTGCCTGGAGTGTACTAGCGGGAGATACGCAGTATTTT. Amino acids: CAWSVLAGDTQYF.

V is TRBV29-1 and J is TRBJ2-6, with unresolved D. The germline V gene encodes CDR1 SQVTM and CDR2 ANQGSEA. This CDR3 has 14 residues. Trimming pared 4 bases from V and 2 bases from J, leaving 9 bases between. The CDR3 loop is CSVVLTPGANVLTF. As DNA, the CDR3 is TGCAGCGTTGTACTAACTCCTGGGGCCAACGTCCTGACTTTC.

The rearrangement links TRBV7-3 to TRBJ2-2, with 8 bases aligning to TRBD2. CDR1 and CDR2 (germline): SGHTA, FQGTGA. V was clipped by 5 bases and J by 3 bases; unmatched bases: 5. This CDR3 has 15 residues. Here the CDR3 DNA reads TGTGCCAGCAGCCAAACGGGAGGGCACACCGGGGAGCTGTTTTTT. Encoded protein: CASSQTGGHTGELFF.

V is TRBV5-4 and J is TRBJ2-5; 9 nucleotides agree with TRBD1. Germline CDR1 is SGHNT and CDR2 is YYREEE (reference sequence). Germline trimming cut 4 bases from V and 4 bases from J; bases unmatched to any gene: 5. The CDR3 runs to 14 residues. This CDR3 is CASSPGTGRETQYF. DNA of the CDR3: TGTGCCAGCAGCCCCGGGACAGGGAGAGAGACCCAGTACTTC.

J is TRBJ2-1 and V is TRBV7-9; maybe TRBD2 (6 bases). CDR1 is SEHNR, CDR2 FQNEAQ, per germline (reference sequence). The CDR3 consists of 16 residues. V was pared by 4 bases and J by 1 base, with 14 bases between. This chain's CDR3 is CASSSTLAESYNEQFF. CDR3 coding DNA: TGTGCCAGCAGCTCCACCTTAGCGGAGTCCTACAATGAGCAGTTCTTC. Full variable domain (outside the CDR3, taken from reference TRBV7-9 and TRBJ2-1): DTGVSQNPRHKITKRGQNVTFRCDPISEHNRLYWYRQTLGQGPEFLTYFQNEAQLEKSRLLSDRFSAERPKGSFSTLEIQRTEQGDSAMYLCASSSTLAESYNEQFFGPGTRLTVL.

The sample holds a few counts of this clone. The rearrangement joins TRBV30 to TRBJ1-5; D perhaps matches TRBD1 (5 bases). Per germline, CDR1 GTSNPN and CDR2 SVGIG (reference sequence). V lost 4 bases and J lost 1, with 11 bases in between. This CDR3 region has 14 residues. The CDR3 sequence: CAWKSGLSNQPQHF. CDR3 nucleotides: TGTGCCTGGAAGTCAGGGCTGAGCAATCAGCCCCAGCATTTT.

The chain employs TRBV5-5 and TRBJ2-3; TRBD2 matches at 11 bases. V shed 3 bases and J 5 bases; nucleotides not matched to a gene: 8. This CDR3 spans 16 amino acids. Germline assignment: CDR1 SGHKS and CDR2 YYEKEE (reference sequence). The CDR3 DNA sequence: TGTGCCAGCAGCTACATAGCGGGAGGGGTGCAAGATACGCAGTATTTT. Amino acids: CASSYIAGGVQDTQYF.

This clone showed up just a few times. The chain employs TRBV6-6 and TRBJ1-1; 12 bases are shared with TRBD1. CDR1 and CDR2 (germline): MNHNY, SVGAGI (reference sequence). This CDR3 is 16 amino acids long. The ends lost 4 bases at V and 6 bases at J; junction bases unmatched: 9. Here the CDR3 reads CASSSGTGGEGPEAFF. In nucleotides, the CDR3 is TGTGCCAGCAGTTCCGGGACAGGGGGCGAAGGGCCTGAAGCTTTCTTT.

The V and J genes are TRBV6-5 and TRBJ1-1, with 8 bases fitting TRBD1. This CDR3 is 15 amino acids long. Germline values: CDR1 MNHEY, CDR2 SVGAGI. V was clipped by 5 bases and J by 2 bases; unmatched bases: 7. The CDR3 coding sequence is TGTGCCAGCAGTCGGATGGGACAGGCCAACACTGAAGCTTTCTTT. Protein product: CASSRMGQANTEAFF.

The chain links TRBV28 to TRBJ1-2, with 7 bases fitting TRBD1. The CDR3 is 14 amino acids. After removal of 4 bases from V and 2 bases from J, the junction contained 4 bases not matched to a gene. Germline CDR1 and CDR2: MDHEN and SYDVKM. In DNA, the CDR3 is TGTGCCAGCAGTTCGACAGGGCGCAACTATGGCTACACCTTC. Protein product: CASSSTGRNYGYTF.

This chain joins TRBV6-6 and TRBJ1-1; TRBD1 aligns across 7 bases. V gave up 6 bases and J gave up 9 bases; unmatched junction bases: 4. The CDR3 sequence is 11 residues long. The germline V gene has CDR1 MNHNY and CDR2 SVGAGI (reference sequence). The DNA of the CDR3 is TGTGCCAGCAGGGACAGGTTTCAAGCTTTCTTT. The encoded protein is CASRDRFQAFF.

The chain has TRBV6-1 and TRBJ1-2, with a weak D call TRBD1 (6 bases). The CDR3 has 14 residues. The V gene lost 0 bases and the J gene lost 5 bases, with 10 bases spanning the gap. Germline V gene data show CDR1 as MNHNS and CDR2 as SASEGT. The CDR3 DNA follows: TGTGCCAGCAGTGAAGCTAGGGGACATTATGGCTACACCTTC. This gives the protein CASSEARGHYGYTF.

This clone has a single count. CDR3 loop: CASSEGQGVYGYTF. The CDR3 DNA is TGTGCCAGCAGTGAGGGACAGGGGGTCTATGGCTACACCTTC. The rearrangement joins TRBV6-1 to TRBJ1-2, with TRBD1 matching over 11 bases. Germline CDR1 and CDR2: MNHNS and SASEGT. V lost 3 bases, J lost 4 bases, and 1 base stayed unmatched. The CDR3 is 14 amino acids.

The rearrangement uses TRBV4-3 and TRBJ1-2; a weak D match, TRBD1 (5 bases). Per the germline V gene, CDR1 is LGHNA and CDR2 is YSLEER. This CDR3 region has 17 residues. Deletions cut 0 bases from V and 1 base from J, with 15 bases between. In DNA form, the CDR3 reads TGCGCCAGCAGCCAAGAAAGGGGAAGGTACGATAACTATGGCTACACCTTC. As protein: CASSQERGRYDNYGYTF.

With respect to this clone: Other DNA variants within this sample encode the same CDR3. The chain links TRBV29-1 to TRBJ2-3; 8 bases fit TRBD1. This CDR3 spans 12 amino acids. V shed 6 bases, J shed 5 bases, and the junction held 4 bases outside the gene matches. Germline CDR1 SQVTM, CDR2 ANQGSEA. CDR3: CSVGQGGDTQYF. CDR3 coding DNA: TGCAGCGTCGGACAGGGAGGAGATACGCAGTATTTT.

The chain employs TRBV28 and TRBJ2-1; D remains ambiguous. Trimming stripped 4 bases from V and 7 bases from J, with 20 bases between. The CDR3 runs to 16 residues. Per germline, CDR1 MDHEN and CDR2 SYDVKM. The DNA for the CDR3 is TGTGCCAGCAGTTCGATGTTAGTCGCCCCCTTTAATGAGCAGTTCTTC. Residues: CASSSMLVAPFNEQFF. The variable domain in full, completed from reference TRBV28 and TRBJ2-1, reads DVKVTQSSRYLVKRTGEKVFLECVQDMDHENMFWYRQDPGLGLRLIYFSYDVKMKEKGDIPEGYSVSREKKERFSLILESASTNQTSMYLCASSSMLVAPFNEQFFGPGTRLTVL.

The DNA of the CDR3 is TGTGCCAGCAGCTTAGTTCCTAGCGGGGGACTGAACACCGGGGAGCTGTTTTTT. It yields the protein CASSLVPSGGLNTGELFF. V gene TRBV7-2 combines with J gene TRBJ2-2; 10 positions match TRBD2. J lost 1 base, V lost 1 base, and 6 bases had no gene match. The CDR3 length is 18 residues. Germline V gene sequence: CDR1 SGHTA, CDR2 FQGNSA.

The chain employs TRBV7-2 and TRBJ2-1; 9 nucleotides match TRBD1. Germline values: CDR1 SGHTA, CDR2 FQGNSA. The CDR3 loop spans 17 amino acids. After removal of 7 bases from V and 8 bases from J, the junction contained 18 bases not matched to a gene. CDR3 nucleotides: TGTGCCAGCACCAAAAAGCCCCGGGACAGGGATCTCGATGAGCAGTTCTTC. Translating gives CASTKKPRDRDLDEQFF.

The chain uses TRBV4-1 and TRBJ2-7; TRBD2 matches at 12 bases. This CDR3 contains 17 residues. CDR1 is MGHRA, CDR2 YSYEKL, per germline. V was pared by 1 base and J by 4 bases, with 8 bases of the junction left unmatched. CDR3 nucleotide sequence: TGCGCCAGCAGCCAAGTCCTCCGACTAGCGGGAGTTTACGAGCAGTACTTC. Translating gives CASSQVLRLAGVYEQYF.

The chain joins TRBV14 to TRBJ2-5, with TRBD2 identical over 8 bases. This CDR3 is 16 amino acids long. V dropped 3 bases and J dropped 4; count of bases not matched to a gene: 10. The germline V gene has CDR1 SGHDN and CDR2 FVKESK. The CDR3 DNA reads TGTGCCAGCAGCCACACCCTCGGAGCGGGAGTAGAGACCCAGTACTTC. It is translated as CASSHTLGAGVETQYF.

The chain links TRBV30 to TRBJ2-2; 10 bases map to TRBD2. Germline assignment: CDR1 GTSNPN and CDR2 SVGIG (reference sequence). The CDR3 totals 16 residues. V was pared by 1 base and J by 6 bases, with 8 bases of the junction left unmatched. CDR3 sequence: CAWSGIAGGTSGELFF. The CDR3 DNA follows: TGTGCCTGGAGTGGAATAGCGGGAGGAACTTCCGGGGAGCTGTTTTTT. The variable domain in full, completed from reference TRBV30 and TRBJ2-2, reads SQTIHQWPATLVQPVGSPLSLECTVEGTSNPNLYWYRQAAGRGLQLLFYSVGIGQISSEVPQNLSASRPQDRQFILSSKKLLLSDSGFYLCAWSGIAGGTSGELFFGEGSRLTVL.

This clone was seen once. The rearrangement links TRBV28 to TRBJ1-5; 7 nucleotides match TRBD1. CDR3 length: 15 residues. The germline CDR1 and CDR2 sequences are MDHEN and SYDVKM. Germline trimming cut 4 bases from V and 4 bases from J; bases unmatched to any gene: 7. The CDR3 loop reads CASSSRDSLNQPQHF. The CDR3 DNA follows: TGTGCCAGCAGTTCCAGGGACAGCCTTAATCAGCCCCAGCATTTT.

The chain has TRBV7-2 and TRBJ1-2; the D gene is possibly TRBD1 (5 bases). V was cut by 2 bases and J by 2 bases, with 15 bases left in between. This CDR3 spans 16 amino acids. Looked up from germline, CDR1 is SGHTA and CDR2 is FQGNSA. CDR3 amino acids: CASSLFQGRNNYGYTF. The CDR3 nucleotides read TGTGCCAGCAGCTTATTCCAGGGAAGGAACAACTATGGCTACACCTTC.

The chain combines TRBV6-1 with TRBJ1-2, with TRBD1 as a possible D gene (5 bases). The CDR3 covers 13 residues. V lost 1 base and J 5 bases, leaving 8 bases between the germline ends. CDR1 and CDR2 (germline): MNHNS, SASEGT. The CDR3 DNA is TGTGCCAGCAGTGAAGTTGGGGGGTATGGCTACACCTTC. As protein: CASSEVGGYGYTF.

This chain connects TRBV27 to TRBJ1-1; maybe TRBD1 (5 bases). From germline, CDR1 is MNHEY and CDR2 SMNVEV (reference sequence). The CDR3 extends over 15 amino acids. V lost 2 bases to trimming and J lost 2 bases, with 12 bases between them. This chain's CDR3 is CASSLTPGSNTEAFF. The CDR3 nucleotides are TGTGCCAGCAGTTTAACGCCAGGGTCTAACACTGAAGCTTTCTTT.

The genes are TRBV7-8 and TRBJ2-1; 10 positions agree with TRBD1. The CDR3 sequence is 16 residues long. CDR1 and CDR2 from the germline V gene are SGHVS and FQNEAQ. J gave up 4 bases and V 5 bases, and 8 bases lay outside the gene matches. CDR3 in amino acids: CASSPPRTGGYNEQFF. As DNA, the CDR3 is TGTGCCAGCAGCCCTCCTCGGACAGGGGGTTACAATGAGCAGTTCTTC. Full variable domain (missing parts from reference TRBV7-8 and TRBJ2-1): GAGVSQSPRYKVAKRGQDVALRCDPISGHVSLFWYQQALGQGPEFLTYFQNEAQLDKSGLPSDRFFAERPEGSVSTLKIQRTQQEDSAVYLCASSPPRTGGYNEQFFGPGTRLTVL.

J is TRBJ2-2 and V is TRBV27, with 9 bases aligning to TRBD2. The V gene's germline CDR1 is MNHEY and CDR2 SMNVEV (reference sequence). The CDR3 consists of 15 residues. The J segment lost 9 bases and the V segment lost 2 bases, leaving 7 bases of the junction unmatched. CDR3 DNA: TGTGCCAGCAGTTTACGGCGGGAGGGCGAGCGGGAGCTGTTTTTT. Translation: CASSLRREGERELFF.

This rearrangement joins TRBV5-1 to TRBJ2-7; D gene ambiguous. Per the germline V gene, CDR1 is SGHRS and CDR2 is YFSETQ. V lost 0 bases, J lost 5 bases, and 12 bases lay in between. The CDR3 spans 14 residues. For the CDR3, the DNA is TGCGCCAGCAGCTTGGCCTGGGCAGGCAACGAGCAGTACTTC. It is translated as CASSLAWAGNEQYF.

The CDR3 DNA reads as TGTGCCAGCAGCTTTAACAATGAGCAGTTCTTC. Translating it yields CASSFNNEQFF. The rearrangement uses TRBV11-2 and TRBJ2-1; no clear D. Germline-derived CDR1 and CDR2 are SGHAT and FQNNGV. This CDR3 spans 11 amino acids. Trimming cost V 3 bases and J 5 bases, with 2 bases left between them.

The chain combines TRBV7-8 with TRBJ2-7; tentative D call: TRBD1 (6 bases). The V gene lost 1 base and the J gene lost 6 bases, with 16 bases spanning the gap. The length of the CDR3 is 15 residues. CDR1 is SGHVS and CDR2 is FQNEAQ in the germline V gene. CDR3 in DNA: TGTGCCAGCAGCTTAGTAGGGCTATCCAGGGGCGAGCAGTACTTC. Its protein is CASSLVGLSRGEQYF.